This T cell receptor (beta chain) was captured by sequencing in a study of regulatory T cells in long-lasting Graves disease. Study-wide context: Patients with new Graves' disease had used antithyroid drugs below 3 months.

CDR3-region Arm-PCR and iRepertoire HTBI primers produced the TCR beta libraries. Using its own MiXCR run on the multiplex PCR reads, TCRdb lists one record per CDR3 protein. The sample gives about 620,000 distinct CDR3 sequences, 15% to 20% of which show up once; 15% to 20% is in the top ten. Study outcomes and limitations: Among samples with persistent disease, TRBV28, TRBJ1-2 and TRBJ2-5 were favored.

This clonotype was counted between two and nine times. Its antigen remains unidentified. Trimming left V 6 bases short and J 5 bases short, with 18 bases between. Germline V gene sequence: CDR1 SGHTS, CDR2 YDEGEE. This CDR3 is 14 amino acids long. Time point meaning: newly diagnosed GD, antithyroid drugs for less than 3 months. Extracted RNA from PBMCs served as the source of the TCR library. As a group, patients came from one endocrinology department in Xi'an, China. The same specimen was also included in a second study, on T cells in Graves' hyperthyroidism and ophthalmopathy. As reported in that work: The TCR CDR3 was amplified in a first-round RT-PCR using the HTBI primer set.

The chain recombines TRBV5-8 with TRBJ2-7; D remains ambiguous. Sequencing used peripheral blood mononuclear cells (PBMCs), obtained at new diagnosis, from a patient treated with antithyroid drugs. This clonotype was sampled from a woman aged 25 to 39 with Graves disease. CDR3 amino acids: CASTRARPNHEQYF. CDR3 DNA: TGTGCCAGCACTCGGGCGCGCCCAAACCACGAGCAGTACTTC.